This TCR beta chain was profiled in a study of T-cell reconstitution after alpha-beta-depleted transplantation in children (dated by TCRdb to 2016 to 2017). Regarding the complete study: Using TCR repertoire profiling, the study followed T-cell immune reconstitution in a quantitative way in children after TCRalphabeta/CD19-depleted allogeneic hematopoietic cell transplantation.

The library was produced with PCR. The sample was run on an Illumina HiSeq 2500. TCR libraries were prepared with molecular barcoding, using unique molecular identifiers to normalize TCRbeta repertoire quantification. The public reads were run again by TCRdb, first through fastp at Q25 and then through MiXCR, and only productive beta chains were kept. Merged by CDR3 protein, the rows form single entries marked with the most common genes and DNA. Recorded for this sample are a few hundred thousand distinct CDR3 sequences; 10% of them occurred a single time. Jointly, the top ten make up around 2.4% of the sample. This clonotype was observed many times. Its cognate antigen has yet to be identified. No qualities accompany the bases; no much larger clone lies one base away. Ends trimmed: V by 2 bases, J by 11 bases; bases unmatched to a gene: 6. Reading the germline V gene gives CDR1 SQVTM and CDR2 ANQGSEA. The CDR3 goes from the cysteine to the phenylalanine over 13 residues. This entry keeps only the CDR3 DNA: 39 bases, framed from base 1.

The clonotype was recovered from a human donor who donated a stem cell graft to a child with acute lymphoblastic leukemia. Sequences were derived from PBMCs from the stem cell graft donor, sampled from the stem cell graft. Rearrangement joined TRBV29-1 to TRBJ2-1; 10 of the junction bases match TRBD1. The CDR3 is CSVETGQGPQQFF. The nucleotides are TGCAGCGTTGAAACGGGACAGGGGCCCCAGCAGTTCTTC.